The 4 T cell receptor beta chains below were found in one sample sequenced in a study of blood T cells in healthy people across ages. Next came a second PCR, run for 7 to 11 cycles, which used a sample-barcoded 5' primer along with a J-beta primer mix. TCRdb independently ran MiXCR on the 5' RACE reads; one entry per CDR3 protein. Of fewer than 900,000 distinct CDR3 sequences listed, roughly 44% are singletons. The sample comprised blood. The receptors derive from a woman aged 60 to 75 in good health.

The rearrangement joins TRBV7-9 to TRBJ2-5; TRBD2 matches 10 bases. V gave up 3 bases and J gave up 5 bases; unmatched junction bases: 3. The CDR3 has 14 residues. From germline, CDR1 is SEHNR and CDR2 FQNEAQ (reference sequence). CDR3 coding DNA: TGTGCCAGCAGCTTTAGCGGGGGGCGTGAGACCCAGTACTTC. This sequence encodes CASSFSGGRETQYF.

The J gene is TRBJ2-7, the V gene TRBV6-6; 7 bases align to TRBD2. The DNA end lines up better with TRBJ2-5; the J call may be wrong. CDR3 length: 15 amino acids. Germline CDR1 MNHNY, CDR2 SVGAGI (reference sequence). CDR3 in amino acids: CASSELANREETQYF. In DNA, the CDR3 is TGTGCCAGCAGCGAACTAGCGAATCGAGAAGAGACCCAGTACTTC.

The chain links TRBV7-2 to TRBJ2-5, with TRBD2 identical over 7 bases. Germline CDR1 SGHTA, CDR2 FQGNSA. There are 15 residues in the CDR3. J gave up 4 bases and V 3 bases, and 8 bases lay outside the gene matches. In nucleotides, the CDR3 is TGTGCCAGCAGCTTCAGCTGGGGGGGAGGAGAGACCCAGTACTTC. This sequence encodes CASSFSWGGGETQYF.

Details on this clonotype: This sequence may be a read error, since a much larger clone differs from it by one base. The chain uses TRBV10-3 and TRBJ2-1, with 7 bases matching TRBD1. This CDR3 comprises 13 residues. Germline V gene data show CDR1 as ENHRY and CDR2 as SYGVKD. V was clipped by 6 bases and J by 9 bases; unmatched bases: 8. CDR3 nucleotides: TGTGCCATCAGGGGGACCGGGGACAGTGAGCAGTTCTTC. This translates into CAIRGTGDSEQFF.